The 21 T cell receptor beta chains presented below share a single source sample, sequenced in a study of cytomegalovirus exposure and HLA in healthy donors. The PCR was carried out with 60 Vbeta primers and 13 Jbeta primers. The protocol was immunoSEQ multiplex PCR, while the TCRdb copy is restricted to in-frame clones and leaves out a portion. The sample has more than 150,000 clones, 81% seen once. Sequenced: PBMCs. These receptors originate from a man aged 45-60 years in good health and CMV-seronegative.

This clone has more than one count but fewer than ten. The CDR3 spells CASRTLNRRGTEAFF. Here the CDR3 DNA reads TGTGCCAGCAGGACCCTGAACAGGAGGGGCACTGAAGCTTTCTTT. The V call is TRBV6-6, the J call TRBJ1-1, with a tentative D call TRBD1 (5 bases). Germline-derived CDR1 and CDR2 are MNHNY and SVGAGI (reference sequence). Deletions cut 6 bases from V and 4 bases from J, with 18 bases between. The CDR3 has 15 amino acids.

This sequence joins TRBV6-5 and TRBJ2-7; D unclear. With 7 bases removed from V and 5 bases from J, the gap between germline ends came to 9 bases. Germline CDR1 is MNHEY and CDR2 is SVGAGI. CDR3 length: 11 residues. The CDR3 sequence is CASTVSHEQYF. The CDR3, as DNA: TGTGCCAGCACAGTTTCCCACGAGCAGTACTTC.

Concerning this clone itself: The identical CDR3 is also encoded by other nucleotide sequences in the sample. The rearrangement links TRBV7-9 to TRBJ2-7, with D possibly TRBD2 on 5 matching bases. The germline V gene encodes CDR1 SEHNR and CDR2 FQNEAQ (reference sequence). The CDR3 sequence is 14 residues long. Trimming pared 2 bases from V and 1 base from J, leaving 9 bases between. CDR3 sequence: CASSLSGSSYEQYF. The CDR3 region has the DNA TGTGCCAGCAGCTTATCGGGGTCGTCCTACGAGCAGTACTTC.

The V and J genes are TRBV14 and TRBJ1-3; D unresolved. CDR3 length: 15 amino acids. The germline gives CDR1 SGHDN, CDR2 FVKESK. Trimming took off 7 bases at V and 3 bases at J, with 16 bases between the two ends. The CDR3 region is CASTVDHGFGNTIYF. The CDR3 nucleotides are TGTGCCAGCACCGTCGATCACGGGTTTGGAAACACCATATATTTT.

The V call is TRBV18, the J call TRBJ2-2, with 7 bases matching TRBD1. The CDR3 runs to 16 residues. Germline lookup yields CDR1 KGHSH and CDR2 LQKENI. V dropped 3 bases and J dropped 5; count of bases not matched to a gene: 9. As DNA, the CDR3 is TGTGCCAGCTCACCGTCCTCGACAGGGAGTACCGGGGAGCTGTTTTTT. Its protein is CASSPSSTGSTGELFF.

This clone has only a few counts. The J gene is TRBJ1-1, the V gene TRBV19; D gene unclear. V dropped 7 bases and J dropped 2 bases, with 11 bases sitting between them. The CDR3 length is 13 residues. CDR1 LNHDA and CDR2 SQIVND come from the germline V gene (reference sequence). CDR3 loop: CASNVALNTEAFF. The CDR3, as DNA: TGTGCCAGTAATGTAGCCTTAAACACTGAAGCTTTCTTT.

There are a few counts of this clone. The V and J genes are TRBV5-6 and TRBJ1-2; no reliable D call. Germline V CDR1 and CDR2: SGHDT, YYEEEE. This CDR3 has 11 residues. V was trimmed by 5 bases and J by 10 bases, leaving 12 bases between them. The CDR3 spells CASSFTAVYTF. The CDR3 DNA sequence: TGTGCCAGCAGTTTTACAGCTGTCTACACCTTC. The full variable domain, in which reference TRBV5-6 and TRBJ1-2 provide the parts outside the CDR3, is DAGVTQSPTHLIKTRGQQVTLRCSPKSGHDTVSWYQQALGQGPQFIFQYYEEEERQRGNFPDRFSGHQFPNYSSELNVNALLLGDSALYLCASSFTAVYTFGSGTRLTVV.

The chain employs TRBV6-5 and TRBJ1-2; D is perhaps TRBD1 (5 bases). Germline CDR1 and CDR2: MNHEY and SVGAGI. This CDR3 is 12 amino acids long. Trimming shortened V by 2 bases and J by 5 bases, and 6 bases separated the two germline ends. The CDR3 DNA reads TGTGCCAGCAGTTACGGGGCGTATGGCTACACCTTC. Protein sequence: CASSYGAYGYTF.

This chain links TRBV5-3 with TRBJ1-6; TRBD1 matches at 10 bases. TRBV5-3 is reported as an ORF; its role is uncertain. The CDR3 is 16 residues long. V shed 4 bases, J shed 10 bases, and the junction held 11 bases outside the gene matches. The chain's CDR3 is CARSPRDRGGCSPLHF. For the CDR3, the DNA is TGTGCCAGAAGCCCCAGGGACAGGGGCGGTTGCTCACCCCTCCACTTT.

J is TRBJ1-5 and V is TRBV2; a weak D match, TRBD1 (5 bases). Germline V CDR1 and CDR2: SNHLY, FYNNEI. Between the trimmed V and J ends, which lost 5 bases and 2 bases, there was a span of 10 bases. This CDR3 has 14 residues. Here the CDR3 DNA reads TGTGCCAGCAGTTCCAGGGCGGGCAATCAGCCCCAGCATTTT. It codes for CASSSRAGNQPQHF.

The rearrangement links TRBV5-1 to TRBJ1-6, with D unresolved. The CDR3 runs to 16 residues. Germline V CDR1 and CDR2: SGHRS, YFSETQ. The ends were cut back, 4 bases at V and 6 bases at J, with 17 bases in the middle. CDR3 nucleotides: TGCGCCAGCAGCATAGCGACCGGGTCGGGTAATTCACCCCTCCACTTT. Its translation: CASSIATGSGNSPLHF.

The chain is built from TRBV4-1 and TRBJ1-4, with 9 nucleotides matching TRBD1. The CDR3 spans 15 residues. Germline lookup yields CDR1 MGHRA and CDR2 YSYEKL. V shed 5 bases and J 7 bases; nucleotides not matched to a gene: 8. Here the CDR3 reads CASSKTGTGPEKLFF. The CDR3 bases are TGCGCCAGCAGCAAGACCGGGACAGGGCCTGAAAAACTGTTTTTT.

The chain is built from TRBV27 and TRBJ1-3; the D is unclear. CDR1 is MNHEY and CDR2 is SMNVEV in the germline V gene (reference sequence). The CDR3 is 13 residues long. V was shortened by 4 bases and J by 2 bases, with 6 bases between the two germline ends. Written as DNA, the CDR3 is TGTGCCAGCAGTTCCGCTACTGGAAACACCATATATTTT. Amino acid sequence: CASSSATGNTIYF.

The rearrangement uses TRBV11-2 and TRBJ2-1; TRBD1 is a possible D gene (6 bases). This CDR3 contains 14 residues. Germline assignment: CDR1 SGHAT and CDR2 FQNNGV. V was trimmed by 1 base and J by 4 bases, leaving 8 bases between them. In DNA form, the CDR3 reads TGTGCCAGCAGCTTAGCACAGGGTTACAATGAGCAGTTCTTC. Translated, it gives CASSLAQGYNEQFF.

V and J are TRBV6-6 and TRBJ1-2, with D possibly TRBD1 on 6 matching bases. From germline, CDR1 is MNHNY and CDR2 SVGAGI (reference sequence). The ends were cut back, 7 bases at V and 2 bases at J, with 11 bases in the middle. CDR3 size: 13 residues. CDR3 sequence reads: CASKGDTNYGYTF. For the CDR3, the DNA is TGTGCCAGCAAGGGGGATACGAACTATGGCTACACCTTC.

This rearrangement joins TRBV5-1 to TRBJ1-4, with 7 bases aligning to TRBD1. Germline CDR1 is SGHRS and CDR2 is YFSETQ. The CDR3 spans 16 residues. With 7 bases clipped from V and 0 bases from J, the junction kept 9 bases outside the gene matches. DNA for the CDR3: TGCGCCAGCTCTCAGGGGGAAATAGCAACTAATGAAAAACTGTTTTTT. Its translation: CASSQGEIATNEKLFF.

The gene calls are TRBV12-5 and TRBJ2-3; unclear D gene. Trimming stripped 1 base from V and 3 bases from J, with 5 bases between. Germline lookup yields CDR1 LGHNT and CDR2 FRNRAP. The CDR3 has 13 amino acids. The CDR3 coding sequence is TGTGCTAGTGGTTTGGGGGCAACAGATACGCAGTATTTT. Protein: CASGLGATDTQYF. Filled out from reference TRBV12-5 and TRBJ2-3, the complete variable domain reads DARVTQTPRHKVTEMGQEVTMRCQPILGHNTVFWYRQTMMQGLELLAYFRNRAPLDDSGMPKDRFSAEMPDATLATLKIQPSEPRDSAVYFCASGLGATDTQYFGPGTRLTVL.

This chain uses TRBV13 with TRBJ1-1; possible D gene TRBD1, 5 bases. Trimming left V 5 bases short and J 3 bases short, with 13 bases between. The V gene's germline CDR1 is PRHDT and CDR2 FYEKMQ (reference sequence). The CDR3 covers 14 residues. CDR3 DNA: TGTGCCAGCAGCCGTACAGGAAGCTACACTGAAGCTTTCTTT. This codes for CASSRTGSYTEAFF.

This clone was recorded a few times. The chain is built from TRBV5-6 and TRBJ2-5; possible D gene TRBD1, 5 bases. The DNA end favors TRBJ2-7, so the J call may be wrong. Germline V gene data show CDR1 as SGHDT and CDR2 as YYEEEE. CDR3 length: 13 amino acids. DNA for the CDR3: TGTGCCAGCAGCTTGGGGACATTCTACGAGCAGTACTTC. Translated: CASSLGTFYEQYF.

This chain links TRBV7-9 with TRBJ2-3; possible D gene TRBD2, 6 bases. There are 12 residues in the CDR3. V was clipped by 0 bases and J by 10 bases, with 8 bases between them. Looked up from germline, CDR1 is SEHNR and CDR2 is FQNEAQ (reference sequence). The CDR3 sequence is CASSLASGAQYF. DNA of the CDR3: TGTGCCAGCAGCTTAGCTTCGGGGGCGCAGTATTTT.

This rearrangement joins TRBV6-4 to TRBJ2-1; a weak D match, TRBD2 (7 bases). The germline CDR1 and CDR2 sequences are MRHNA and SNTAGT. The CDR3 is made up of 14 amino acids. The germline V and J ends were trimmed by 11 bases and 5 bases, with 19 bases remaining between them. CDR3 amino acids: CAAPGGSSNNEQFF. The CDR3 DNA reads TGTGCCGCGCCGGGGGGCAGTAGTAACAATGAGCAGTTCTTC.